This T cell receptor beta chain was observed in a study of blood T cell repertoires in COVID-19. The wider study: In each case, the material was cDNA or gDNA derived from T cells, B-cell-depleted T cells, or PBMCs.

Clinical history reported by participants formed the basis on which cohorts were assigned. Assay: immunoSEQ multiplex PCR; the TCRdb copy retains only in-frame clones and omits some. The table lists 300,000 to 350,000 clones, over 75% of them singletons. This CDR3 comprises 16 residues. The J segment lost 6 bases and the V segment lost 2 bases, leaving 10 bases of the junction unmatched. The germline CDR1 and CDR2 sequences are KGHSH and LQKENI. The chain recombines TRBV18 with TRBJ2-3, with 8 bases lining up with TRBD1. Sequenced material: PBMCs or T cells enriched from blood (not recorded which). The clonotype was recovered from a woman in her thirties who had recovered from COVID-19. CDR3 sequence: CASSPSQGAAGDTQYF. DNA for the CDR3: TGTGCCAGCTCACCATCCCAGGGGGCGGCAGGGGATACGCAGTATTTT.